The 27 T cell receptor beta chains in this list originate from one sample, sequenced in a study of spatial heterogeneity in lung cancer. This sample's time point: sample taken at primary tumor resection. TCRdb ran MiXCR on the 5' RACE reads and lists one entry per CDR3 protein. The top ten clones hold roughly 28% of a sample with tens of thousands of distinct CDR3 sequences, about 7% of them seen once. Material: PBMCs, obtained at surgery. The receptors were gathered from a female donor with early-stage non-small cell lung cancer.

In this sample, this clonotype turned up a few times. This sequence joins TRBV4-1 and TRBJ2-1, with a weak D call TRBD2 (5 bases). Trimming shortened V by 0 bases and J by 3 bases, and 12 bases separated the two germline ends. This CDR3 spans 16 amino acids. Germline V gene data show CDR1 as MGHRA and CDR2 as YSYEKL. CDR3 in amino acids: CASSQEYLGGYNEQFF. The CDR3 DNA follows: TGCGCCAGCAGCCAAGAGTACCTAGGAGGCTACAATGAGCAGTTCTTC.

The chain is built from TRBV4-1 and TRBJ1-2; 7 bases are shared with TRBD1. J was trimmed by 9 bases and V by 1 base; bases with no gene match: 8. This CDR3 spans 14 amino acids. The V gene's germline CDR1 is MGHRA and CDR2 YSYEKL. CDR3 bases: TGCGCCAGCAGCCAAGTTGAGACAGGGTTTCGCTACACCTTC. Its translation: CASSQVETGFRYTF.

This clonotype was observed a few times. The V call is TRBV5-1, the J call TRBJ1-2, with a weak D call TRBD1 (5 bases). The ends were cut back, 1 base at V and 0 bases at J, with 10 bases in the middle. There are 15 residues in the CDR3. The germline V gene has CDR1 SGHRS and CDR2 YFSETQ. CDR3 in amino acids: CASSLSGGPNYGYTF. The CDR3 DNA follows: TGCGCCAGCAGCTTGTCCGGGGGTCCTAACTATGGCTACACCTTC.

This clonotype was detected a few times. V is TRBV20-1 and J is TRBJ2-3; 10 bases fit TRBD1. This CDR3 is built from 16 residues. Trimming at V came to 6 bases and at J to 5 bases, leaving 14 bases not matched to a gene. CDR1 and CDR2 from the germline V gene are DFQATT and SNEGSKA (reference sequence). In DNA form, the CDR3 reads TGCAGTGCCTACAACAAACGACAGGGGGCTGGAGATACGCAGTATTTT. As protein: CSAYNKRQGAGDTQYF.

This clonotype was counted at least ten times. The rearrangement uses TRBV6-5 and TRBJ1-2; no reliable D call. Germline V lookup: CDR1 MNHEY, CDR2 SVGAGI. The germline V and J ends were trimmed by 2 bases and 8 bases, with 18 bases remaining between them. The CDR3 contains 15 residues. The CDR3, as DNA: TGTGCCAGCAGTTACCGATTGACGATTCTAGGCGGCTACACCTTC. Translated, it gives CASSYRLTILGGYTF.

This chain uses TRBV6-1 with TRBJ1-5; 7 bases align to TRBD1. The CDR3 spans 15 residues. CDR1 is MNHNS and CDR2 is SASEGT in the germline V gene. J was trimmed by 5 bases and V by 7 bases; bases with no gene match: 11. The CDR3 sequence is CASTTGTAYDQPQHF. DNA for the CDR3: TGTGCCAGCACCACCGGGACAGCCTACGATCAGCCCCAGCATTTT.

CDR3 protein: CASSQFPRDRVNVLTF. The CDR3 nucleotides read TGCGCCAGCAGCCAATTTCCCCGGGACAGGGTAAACGTCCTGACTTTC. The chain recombines TRBV4-1 with TRBJ2-6, with TRBD1 matching over 9 bases. Germline V lookup: CDR1 MGHRA, CDR2 YSYEKL. Trimming took 2 bases from V and 10 from J; bases not matched to a gene: 9. The CDR3 sequence is 16 residues long.

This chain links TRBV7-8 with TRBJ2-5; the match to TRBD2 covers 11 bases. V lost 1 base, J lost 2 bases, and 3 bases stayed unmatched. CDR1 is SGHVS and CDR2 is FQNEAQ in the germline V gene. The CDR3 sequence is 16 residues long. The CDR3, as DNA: TGTGCCAGCAGCTTAGTTCTAGCGGGAGGACAAGAGACCCAGTACTTC. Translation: CASSLVLAGGQETQYF.

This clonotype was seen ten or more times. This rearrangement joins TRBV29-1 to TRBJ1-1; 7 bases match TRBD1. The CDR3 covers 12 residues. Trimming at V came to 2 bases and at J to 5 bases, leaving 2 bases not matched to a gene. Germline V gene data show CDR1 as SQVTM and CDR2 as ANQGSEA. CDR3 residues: CSVERQGTEAFF. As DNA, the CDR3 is TGCAGCGTTGAAAGACAGGGAACTGAAGCTTTCTTT.

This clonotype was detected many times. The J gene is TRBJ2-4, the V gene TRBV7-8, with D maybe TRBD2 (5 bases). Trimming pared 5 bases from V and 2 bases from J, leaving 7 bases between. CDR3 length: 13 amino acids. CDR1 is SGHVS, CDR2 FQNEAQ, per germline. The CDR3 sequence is CASSRDTKNIQYF. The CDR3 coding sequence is TGTGCCAGCAGCCGGGATACCAAAAACATTCAGTACTTC.

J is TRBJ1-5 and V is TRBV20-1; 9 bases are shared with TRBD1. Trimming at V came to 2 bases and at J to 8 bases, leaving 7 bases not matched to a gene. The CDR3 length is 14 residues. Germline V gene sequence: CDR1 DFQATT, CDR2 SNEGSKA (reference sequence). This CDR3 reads CSARRTGGGEPQHF. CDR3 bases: TGCAGTGCTAGACGAACAGGGGGCGGGGAGCCCCAGCATTTT.

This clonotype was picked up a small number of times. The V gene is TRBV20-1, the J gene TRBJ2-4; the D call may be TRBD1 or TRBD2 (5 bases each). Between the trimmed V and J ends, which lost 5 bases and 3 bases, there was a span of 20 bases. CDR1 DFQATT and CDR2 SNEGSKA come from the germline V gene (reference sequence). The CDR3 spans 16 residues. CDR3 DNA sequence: TGCAGTGCTGACCCGGGACCCGGAGGAGGCAAAAACATTCAGTACTTC. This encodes CSADPGPGGGKNIQYF.

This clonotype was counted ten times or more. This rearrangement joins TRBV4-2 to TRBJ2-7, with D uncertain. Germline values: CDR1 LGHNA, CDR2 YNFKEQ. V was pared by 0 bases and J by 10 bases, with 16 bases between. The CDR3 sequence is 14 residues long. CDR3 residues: CASSQDSLAYEQYF. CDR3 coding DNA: TGTGCCAGCAGCCAAGATAGCCTGGCTTATGAACAGTACTTC.

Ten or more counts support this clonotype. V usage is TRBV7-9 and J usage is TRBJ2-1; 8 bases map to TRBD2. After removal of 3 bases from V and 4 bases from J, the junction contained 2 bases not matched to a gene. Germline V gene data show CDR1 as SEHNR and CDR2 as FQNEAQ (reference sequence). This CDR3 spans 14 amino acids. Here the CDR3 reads CASSFREGYNEQFF. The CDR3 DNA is TGTGCCAGCAGCTTTCGGGAGGGTTACAATGAGCAGTTCTTC.

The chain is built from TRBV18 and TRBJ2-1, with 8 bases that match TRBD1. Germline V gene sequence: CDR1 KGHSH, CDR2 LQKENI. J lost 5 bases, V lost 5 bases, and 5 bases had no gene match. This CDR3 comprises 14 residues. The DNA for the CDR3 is TGTGCCAGCTCAGCCGGGACAGGAGACAATGAGCAGTTCTTC. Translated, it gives CASSAGTGDNEQFF. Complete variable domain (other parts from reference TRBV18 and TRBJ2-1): NAGVMQNPRHLVRRRGQEARLRCSPMKGHSHVYWYRQLPEEGLKFMVYLQKENIIDESGMPKERFSAEFPKEGPSILRIQQVVRGDSAAYFCASSAGTGDNEQFFGPGTRLTVL.

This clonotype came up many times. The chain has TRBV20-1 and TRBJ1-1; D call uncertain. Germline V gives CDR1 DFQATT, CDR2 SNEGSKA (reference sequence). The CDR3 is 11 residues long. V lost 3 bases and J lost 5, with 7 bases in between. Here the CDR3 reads CSARRVTEAFF. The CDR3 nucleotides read TGCAGTGCTAGGCGGGTAACTGAAGCTTTCTTT.

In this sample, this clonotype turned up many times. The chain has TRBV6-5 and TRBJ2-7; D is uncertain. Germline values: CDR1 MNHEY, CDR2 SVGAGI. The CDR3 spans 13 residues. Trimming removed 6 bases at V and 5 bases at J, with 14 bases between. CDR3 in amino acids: CASSHVVGDEQYF. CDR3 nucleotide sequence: TGTGCCAGCAGCCACGTGGTCGGTGACGAGCAGTACTTC.

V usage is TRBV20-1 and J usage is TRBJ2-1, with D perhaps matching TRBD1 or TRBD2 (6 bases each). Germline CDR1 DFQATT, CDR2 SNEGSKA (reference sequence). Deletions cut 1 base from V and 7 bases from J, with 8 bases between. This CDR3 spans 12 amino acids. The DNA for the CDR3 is TGCAGTGCTAGAGGGGGGGCTAATGAGCAGTTCTTC. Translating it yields CSARGGANEQFF.

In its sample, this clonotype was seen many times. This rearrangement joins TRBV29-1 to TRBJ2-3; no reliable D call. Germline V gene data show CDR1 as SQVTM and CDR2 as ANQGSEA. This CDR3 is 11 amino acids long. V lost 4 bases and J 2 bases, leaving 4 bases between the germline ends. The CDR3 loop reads CSVALTDTQYF. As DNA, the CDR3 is TGCAGCGTTGCTCTCACAGATACGCAGTATTTT.

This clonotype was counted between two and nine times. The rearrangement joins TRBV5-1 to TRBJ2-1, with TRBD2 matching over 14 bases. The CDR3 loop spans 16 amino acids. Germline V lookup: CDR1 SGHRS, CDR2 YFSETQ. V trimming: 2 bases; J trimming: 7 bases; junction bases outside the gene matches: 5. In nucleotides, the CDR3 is TGCGCCAGCAGCTTCGGGACTAGCGGGAGTCAAAATGAGCAGTTCTTC. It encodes CASSFGTSGSQNEQFF.

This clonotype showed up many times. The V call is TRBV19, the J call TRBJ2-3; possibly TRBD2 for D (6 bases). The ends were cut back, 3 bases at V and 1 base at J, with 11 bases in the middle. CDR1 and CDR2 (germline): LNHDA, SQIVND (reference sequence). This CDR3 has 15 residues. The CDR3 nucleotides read TGTGCCAGTAGTATTAGGGGACTTGGCACAGATACGCAGTATTTT. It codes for CASSIRGLGTDTQYF.

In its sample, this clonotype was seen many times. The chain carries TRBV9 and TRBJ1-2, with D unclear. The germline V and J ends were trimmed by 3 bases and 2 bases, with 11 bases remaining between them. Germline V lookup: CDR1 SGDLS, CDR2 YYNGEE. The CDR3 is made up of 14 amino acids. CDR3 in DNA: TGTGCCAGCAGCGGCGTTGGCGGGAACTATGGCTACACCTTC. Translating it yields CASSGVGGNYGYTF.

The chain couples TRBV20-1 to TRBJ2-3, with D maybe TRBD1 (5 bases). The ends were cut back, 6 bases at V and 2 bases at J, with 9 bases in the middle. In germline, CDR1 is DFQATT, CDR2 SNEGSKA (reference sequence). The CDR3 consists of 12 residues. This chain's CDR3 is CSASGPTDTQYF. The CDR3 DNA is TGCAGTGCATCAGGGCCCACAGATACGCAGTATTTT.

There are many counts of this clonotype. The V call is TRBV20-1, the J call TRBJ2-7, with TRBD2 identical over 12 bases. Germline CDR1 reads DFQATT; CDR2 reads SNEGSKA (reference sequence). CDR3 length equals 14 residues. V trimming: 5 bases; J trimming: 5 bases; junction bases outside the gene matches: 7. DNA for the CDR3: TGCAGTGCTTCTCCTAGCGGGAGGGGCCACGAGCAGTACTTC. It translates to CSASPSGRGHEQYF.

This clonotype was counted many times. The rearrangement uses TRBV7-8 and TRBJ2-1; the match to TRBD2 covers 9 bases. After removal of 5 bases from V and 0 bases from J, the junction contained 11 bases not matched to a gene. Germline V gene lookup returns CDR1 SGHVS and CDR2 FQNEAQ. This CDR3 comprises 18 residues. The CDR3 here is CASSEGGAGGLSYNEQFF. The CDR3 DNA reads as TGTGCCAGCAGCGAAGGAGGGGCGGGAGGGCTCTCCTACAATGAGCAGTTCTTC.

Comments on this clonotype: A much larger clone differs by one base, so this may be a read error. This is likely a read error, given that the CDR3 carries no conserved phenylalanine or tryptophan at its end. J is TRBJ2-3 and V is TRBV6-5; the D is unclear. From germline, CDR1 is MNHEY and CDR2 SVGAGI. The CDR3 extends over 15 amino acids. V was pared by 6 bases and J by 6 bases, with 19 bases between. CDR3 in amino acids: CASRQTGSLSDTQYL. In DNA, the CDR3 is TGTGCCAGCAGGCAGACTGGATCGCTGTCCGATACGCAGTATTTG.

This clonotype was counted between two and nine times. The CDR3, as DNA: TGTGCCAGCAGCTCCAGGGGCTCTGGGGCCAACGTCCTGACTTTC. Protein: CASSSRGSGANVLTF. The V call is TRBV7-6, the J call TRBJ2-6; possibly TRBD1 for D (6 bases). Looked up from germline, CDR1 is SGHVS and CDR2 is FNYEAQ. The CDR3 consists of 15 residues. Trimming pared 4 bases from V and 0 bases from J, leaving 7 bases between.